The next 32 T cell receptor beta chains were all read from a single sample in a study of beta chain features in type 1 diabetes. Expressed TCRB transcripts were sequenced because the isolated RNA had all been reverse transcribed beforehand. Here immunoSEQ multiplex PCR was the method, and the copy in TCRdb shows in-frame clones only, minus some. The table includes around 400,000 clones, more than 12% detected once. The specimen sequenced was naive CD4+ T cells from blood. All receptors derive from a woman aged 18-29 years in good health.

V usage is TRBV2 and J usage is TRBJ1-2, with D perhaps matching TRBD1 (6 bases). The CDR3 contains 16 residues. Germline V gene sequence: CDR1 SNHLY, CDR2 FYNNEI. V lost 4 bases, J lost 2 bases, and 17 bases lay in between. In DNA, the CDR3 is TGTGCCAGCAGTGGGGGGCAGAGGGGCAGCAACTATGGCTACACCTTC. Its protein product is CASSGGQRGSNYGYTF.

This clone showed up just a few times. The chain links TRBV6-5 to TRBJ1-1; D is perhaps TRBD1 (5 bases). The germline gives CDR1 MNHEY, CDR2 SVGAGI. This CDR3 contains 15 residues. The V end was cut by 2 bases, the J end by 6 bases, with 16 bases between. The CDR3 DNA follows: TGTGCCAGCAGTTACGGGCGCGGGGGAGTCGCTGAAGCTTTCTTT. Translated, it gives CASSYGRGGVAEAFF.

This clone occurred a few times. The chain recombines TRBV7-2 with TRBJ2-1; 10 nucleotides line up with TRBD1. CDR3 length: 15 residues. The V segment lost 5 bases and the J segment 9 bases; nucleotides outside the gene matches: 10. CDR1 is SGHTA, CDR2 FQGNSA, per germline. As DNA, the CDR3 is TGTGCCAGCAGCGTCACCGGGACAGGGGCGGGTGAGCAGTTCTTC. Translation gives CASSVTGTGAGEQFF.

This chain joins TRBV4-3 and TRBJ2-5, with 10 positions matching TRBD1. The CDR3 runs 14 residues. Unmatched junction bases numbered 4, after V lost 5 bases and J lost 4 bases. Per germline, CDR1 LGHNA and CDR2 YSLEER. The chain's CDR3 is CASSDRDRGETQYF. As DNA, the CDR3 is TGCGCCAGCAGCGACCGGGACAGGGGAGAGACCCAGTACTTC.

The chain couples TRBV2 to TRBJ2-5; 8 bases line up with TRBD2. Trimming removed 7 bases from V and 2 bases from J; junction bases left unmatched: 3. The germline V gene has CDR1 SNHLY and CDR2 FYNNEI. The CDR3 sequence is 13 residues long. This chain's CDR3 is CASTREGQETQYF. CDR3 nucleotide sequence: TGTGCCAGCACTCGGGAGGGACAAGAGACCCAGTACTTC.

This clone was detected a few times. The genes are TRBV11-2 and TRBJ2-3, with D unclear. V was cut by 1 base and J by 4 bases, with 3 bases left in between. The CDR3 length is 12 residues. In germline, CDR1 is SGHAT, CDR2 FQNNGV. The CDR3 region is CASSLAADTQYF. CDR3 in DNA: TGTGCCAGCAGCTTAGCCGCAGATACGCAGTATTTT.

V usage is TRBV30 and J usage is TRBJ2-5; 11 bases are a match to TRBD2. CDR1 and CDR2 (germline): GTSNPN, SVGIG (reference sequence). The CDR3 extends over 14 amino acids. V lost 5 bases, J lost 1 base, and 3 bases stayed unmatched. CDR3 nucleotides: TGTGCCTGGTGCACTAGCGGGAGCCAAGAGACCCAGTACTTC. Translating gives CAWCTSGSQETQYF.

This clone occurred a few times. This rearrangement joins TRBV9 to TRBJ1-2, with 11 bases fitting TRBD1. Germline CDR1 and CDR2: SGDLS and YYNGEE. CDR3 size: 16 residues. With 4 bases clipped from V and 3 bases from J, the junction kept 8 bases outside the gene matches. In DNA form, the CDR3 reads TGTGCCAGCAGCCCCCGGGGACAGGGGGTCGACTATGGCTACACCTTC. It yields the protein CASSPRGQGVDYGYTF.

This clone has a handful of counts. The rearrangement joins TRBV7-2 to TRBJ2-7; D gene unclear. The CDR3 length is 13 residues. Per the germline V gene, CDR1 is SGHTA and CDR2 is FQGNSA. The V gene lost 6 bases and the J gene lost 2 bases, with 11 bases spanning the gap. In DNA, the CDR3 is TGTGCCAGCAGTCCTCACAGACCCTACGAGCAGTACTTC. Translation: CASSPHRPYEQYF.

This chain joins TRBV5-4 and TRBJ2-6, with 13 positions matching TRBD2. There are 17 residues in the CDR3. The V gene end was trimmed by 3 bases and the J gene end by 2 bases; junction bases not matched to a gene: 2. Germline loops: CDR1 SGHNT, CDR2 YYREEE (reference sequence). CDR3 DNA: TGTGCCAGCAGCTCTGGACTAGCGGGAGCTGGGGCCAACGTCCTGACTTTC. This sequence encodes CASSSGLAGAGANVLTF.

This clone was counted a few times. The chain employs TRBV29-1 and TRBJ1-4; 8 bases map to TRBD1. Germline lookup yields CDR1 SQVTM and CDR2 ANQGSEA. The CDR3 consists of 15 residues. V shed 7 bases, J shed 2 bases, and the junction held 9 bases outside the gene matches. The DNA of the CDR3 is TGCAGCGCCAAGGACAGGGTAGCTACTAATGAAAAACTGTTTTTT. It translates to CSAKDRVATNEKLFF.

This clone appeared a few times. J is TRBJ2-1 and V is TRBV29-1; TRBD1 aligns across 9 bases. V was clipped by 3 bases and J by 9 bases; unmatched bases: 12. The V gene's germline CDR1 is SQVTM and CDR2 ANQGSEA. This CDR3 has 15 amino acids. This CDR3 is CSVDTLGTGGSEQFF. The CDR3 nucleotides read TGCAGCGTTGATACCTTGGGAACAGGGGGCAGTGAGCAGTTCTTC.

This clone was detected only a few times. V usage is TRBV28 and J usage is TRBJ2-4, with TRBD2 matching 10 bases. This CDR3 has 16 amino acids. J was trimmed by 3 bases and V by 2 bases; bases with no gene match: 4. Germline CDR1 reads MDHEN; CDR2 reads SYDVKM. The DNA of the CDR3 is TGTGCCAGCAGTTTAAGAGCGGGAGGGCTCAAAAACATTCAGTACTTC. As protein: CASSLRAGGLKNIQYF.

This clone has more than one count but fewer than ten. V gene TRBV5-1 combines with J gene TRBJ2-1; 7 bases agree with TRBD2. V shed 2 bases, J shed 5 bases, and the junction held 1 base outside the gene matches. Germline assignment: CDR1 SGHRS and CDR2 YFSETQ. The CDR3 runs to 13 residues. CDR3 coding DNA: TGCGCCAGCAGCTTCCTAGCGGACAATGAGCAGTTCTTC. This translates into CASSFLADNEQFF. Together with reference TRBV5-1 and TRBJ2-1, the CDR3 gives the full variable domain: KAGVTQTPRYLIKTRGQQVTLSCSPISGHRSVSWYQQTPGQGLQFLFEYFSETQRNKGNFPGRFSGRQFSNSRSEMNVSTLELGDSALYLCASSFLADNEQFFGPGTRLTVL.

This rearrangement joins TRBV29-1 to TRBJ2-3, with D possibly being TRBD2 (6 bases). The CDR3 totals 13 residues. V gave up 5 bases and J gave up 1 base, with 10 bases separating them. Per germline, CDR1 SQVTM and CDR2 ANQGSEA. The CDR3, as DNA: TGCAGCGTTTTGGCGGGGCGCACAGATACGCAGTATTTT. It is translated as CSVLAGRTDTQYF.

Notes on this clone: This CDR3 is also generated by other DNA sequences in the sample. The chain links TRBV7-9 to TRBJ1-1; D gene uncertain. Germline lookup yields CDR1 SEHNR and CDR2 FQNEAQ (reference sequence). V shed 5 bases and J shed 1 base, with 8 bases lying between them. The CDR3 covers 13 residues. The CDR3 bases are TGTGCCAGCAGCCCACTCGCGAACACTGAAGCTTTCTTT. Protein: CASSPLANTEAFF.

DNA for the CDR3: TGTGCCAGCAGCCAAGATCGGGTTACTCAGTTCTTC. It codes for CASSQDRVTQFF. The gene calls are TRBV14 and TRBJ2-1; D is unresolved. V was pared by 0 bases and J by 13 bases, with 10 bases between. The germline V gene encodes CDR1 SGHDN and CDR2 FVKESK. The CDR3 totals 12 residues.

This clone has just one count. The genes are TRBV11-2 and TRBJ2-5; no reliable D call. Trimming took 5 bases from V and 4 from J, leaving 5 bases between them. CDR1 is SGHAT, CDR2 FQNNGV, per germline. CDR3 size: 11 residues. The CDR3 loop is CASSVIETQYF. In DNA, the CDR3 is TGTGCCAGCAGCGTTATAGAGACCCAGTACTTC.

This clone was seen only a few times. The V gene is TRBV9, the J gene TRBJ2-2; 8 bases align to TRBD2. CDR3 length equals 17 residues. Germline-derived CDR1 and CDR2 are SGDLS and YYNGEE. V trimming: 4 bases; J trimming: 7 bases; junction bases outside the gene matches: 15. CDR3 sequence reads: CASSSTGTRRGIGELFF. CDR3 sequence (DNA): TGTGCCAGCAGCTCCACCGGGACTAGGCGGGGGATCGGGGAGCTGTTTTTT.

This chain connects TRBV28 to TRBJ2-1, with 13 bases identical to TRBD2. CDR3 length: 15 residues. CDR1 is MDHEN and CDR2 is SYDVKM in the germline V gene. The junction had 4 bases not matched to a gene; V was cut back by 6 bases and J by 5 bases. The CDR3 loop is CASSRGLAGNNEQFF. The DNA for the CDR3 is TGTGCCAGCAGCCGGGGACTAGCGGGAAACAATGAGCAGTTCTTC.

This clone was seen a few times. J is TRBJ2-3 and V is TRBV29-1; no firm D call. The V gene lost 4 bases and the J gene lost 5 bases, with 7 bases spanning the gap. The CDR3 length is 11 residues. Germline-derived CDR1 and CDR2 are SQVTM and ANQGSEA. Written as DNA, the CDR3 is TGCAGCGTTGCCCGAGGAGATACGCAGTATTTT. It encodes CSVARGDTQYF.

The chain links TRBV29-1 to TRBJ2-3; maybe TRBD1 (7 bases). Germline V CDR1 and CDR2: SQVTM, ANQGSEA. This CDR3 comprises 13 residues. The V and J ends lost 8 bases and 1 base respectively, with 13 bases between them. The CDR3 DNA sequence: TGCAGCATCCAGGGGGGAGGCACAGATACGCAGTATTTT. It is translated as CSIQGGGTDTQYF.

The V gene is TRBV7-2, the J gene TRBJ1-1; D is uncertain. The V gene lost 5 bases and the J gene lost 1 base, with 11 bases spanning the gap. Germline CDR1 and CDR2: SGHTA and FQGNSA. The CDR3 sequence is 14 residues long. CDR3 residues: CASSDLRGNTEAFF. CDR3 bases: TGTGCCAGCAGCGACTTACGGGGGAACACTGAAGCTTTCTTT.

This chain links TRBV5-4 with TRBJ2-7; 11 bases are a match to TRBD2. With 0 bases clipped from V and 4 bases from J, the junction kept 3 bases outside the gene matches. Per germline, CDR1 SGHNT and CDR2 YYREEE (reference sequence). The CDR3 extends over 15 amino acids. The CDR3 nucleotides read TGTGCCAGCAGCTTGGTGGCTAGCGGGAGGTACGAGCAGTACTTC. Its translation is CASSLVASGRYEQYF. The variable domain in full, with the rest retrieved from reference TRBV5-4 and TRBJ2-7, is ETGVTQSPTHLIKTRGQQVTLRCSSQSGHNTVSWYQQALGQGPQFIFQYYREEENGRGNFPPRFSGLQFPNYSSELNVNALELDDSALYLCASSLVASGRYEQYFGPGTRLTVT.

This clone was detected a few times. The chain recombines TRBV7-9 with TRBJ2-7; TRBD2 aligns across 7 bases. V shed 7 bases and J 1 base; nucleotides not matched to a gene: 7. From germline, CDR1 is SEHNR and CDR2 FQNEAQ (reference sequence). This CDR3 contains 14 residues. In DNA, the CDR3 is TGTGCCAGCAAGAGAGGCGGGAGTTCCTACGAGCAGTACTTC. Residues: CASKRGGSSYEQYF.

This clone has more than one count but fewer than ten. The chain carries TRBV18 and TRBJ1-2; 10 nucleotides align to TRBD1. CDR3 length: 15 amino acids. The V gene's germline CDR1 is KGHSH and CDR2 LQKENI. Unmatched junction bases numbered 3, after V lost 3 bases and J lost 2 bases. CDR3 DNA: TGTGCCAGCTCACCGTTGACAGGGGGCAACTATGGCTACACCTTC. Translated, it gives CASSPLTGGNYGYTF.

This clone was detected only a few times. This chain joins TRBV20-1 and TRBJ2-7; D gene uncertain. This CDR3 contains 11 residues. From germline, CDR1 is DFQATT and CDR2 SNEGSKA (reference sequence). V dropped 8 bases and J dropped 3 bases, with 11 bases sitting between them. CDR3 DNA sequence: TGCAGTTCCGCGGATAACTACGAGCAGTACTTC. Its translation is CSSADNYEQYF.

This clone was detected a few times. V is TRBV4-1 and J is TRBJ2-3; 7 nucleotides agree with TRBD1. Trimming cost V 5 bases and J 0 bases; bases outside gene matches: 11. Germline values: CDR1 MGHRA, CDR2 YSYEKL. The length of the CDR3 is 17 residues. CDR3 sequence: CASSSRLGQTSTDTQYF. CDR3 sequence (DNA): TGCGCCAGCAGCTCCCGCTTGGGACAGACTAGCACAGATACGCAGTATTTT.

This clone turned up a few times. This chain uses TRBV28 with TRBJ2-7, with 10 bases fitting TRBD2. The germline V gene encodes CDR1 MDHEN and CDR2 SYDVKM. V lost 11 bases and J lost 2; bases outside the gene matches: 6. The CDR3 has 13 residues. The DNA of the CDR3 is TGTGCCTGCGAGCGGGGGGGTGCCTACGAGCAGTACTTC. Its protein is CACERGGAYEQYF.

This clone was seen more than once but under ten times. At the DNA level, this CDR3 is encoded by other sequences in the same sample as well. The genes are TRBV18 and TRBJ1-2; weak D call: TRBD1 (6 bases). Trimming removed 5 bases at V and 2 bases at J, with 9 bases between. The CDR3 extends over 13 amino acids. Germline V CDR1 and CDR2: KGHSH, LQKENI. CDR3 nucleotides: TGTGCCAGCTCAGATGGACAGAACTATGGCTACACCTTC. Protein product: CASSDGQNYGYTF.

In this sample, this clone turned up a few times. This chain connects TRBV19 to TRBJ2-3; TRBD1 matches 8 bases. Unmatched junction bases numbered 8, after V lost 7 bases and J lost 5 bases. This CDR3 is built from 14 residues. CDR1 is LNHDA and CDR2 is SQIVND in the germline V gene (reference sequence). CDR3 coding DNA: TGTGCCAGTAAGAGGGCAGGGGGCCGAGATACGCAGTATTTT. Its protein is CASKRAGGRDTQYF.

The sample holds a few counts of this clone. V usage is TRBV5-4 and J usage is TRBJ2-1, with TRBD1 as a possible D gene (6 bases). From germline, CDR1 is SGHNT and CDR2 YYREEE (reference sequence). This CDR3 contains 16 residues. V lost 4 bases, J lost 4 bases, and 18 bases lay in between. CDR3 nucleotide sequence: TGTGCCAGCAGCGGCCGAAGACGGGGACAATACAATGAGCAGTTCTTC. Amino acid sequence: CASSGRRRGQYNEQFF.